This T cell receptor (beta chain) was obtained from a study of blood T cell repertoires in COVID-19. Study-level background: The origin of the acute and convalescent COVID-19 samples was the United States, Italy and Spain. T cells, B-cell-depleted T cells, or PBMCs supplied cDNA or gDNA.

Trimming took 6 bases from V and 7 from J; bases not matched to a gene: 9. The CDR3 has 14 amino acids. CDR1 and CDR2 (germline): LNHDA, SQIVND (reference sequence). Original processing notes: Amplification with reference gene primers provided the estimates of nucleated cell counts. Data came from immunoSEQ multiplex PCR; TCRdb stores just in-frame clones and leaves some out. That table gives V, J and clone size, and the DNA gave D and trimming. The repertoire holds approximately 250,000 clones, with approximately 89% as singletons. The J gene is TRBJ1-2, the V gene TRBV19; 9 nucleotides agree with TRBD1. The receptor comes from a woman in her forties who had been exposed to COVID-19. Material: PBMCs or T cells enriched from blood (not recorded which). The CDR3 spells CASSIPGTGFGYTF. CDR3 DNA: TGTGCCAGTAGCATCCCCGGGACAGGGTTTGGCTACACCTTC.